This record looks at one TCR beta chain sequence and its context. This record belongs to a study of control samples from healthy donors and cancer patients. CDR1 and CDR2 from the germline V gene are LNHDA and SQIVND (reference sequence). V was cut by 4 bases and J by 3 bases, with 19 bases left in between. The CDR3 extends over 17 amino acids. The data were produced by immunoSEQ multiplex PCR, yet TCRdb's version contains in-frame clones alone and is incomplete. The table includes around 89,000 clones, 82% detected once. The clonotype comes from an older woman in good health. The sample was blood. The chain couples TRBV19 to TRBJ1-5; a weak D match, TRBD1 (6 bases). The CDR3 coding sequence is TGTGCCAGTAGTAGAAGAGACCCAGGGACAATCAATCAGCCCCAGCATTTT. As protein: CASSRRDPGTINQPQHF.